This TCR beta chain was recorded in a study of T-cell reconstitution after alpha-beta-depleted transplantation in children. This clonotype was seen only a few times. Unique molecular identifiers featured in how the TCRbeta library was prepared. TCRdb ran MiXCR on the PCR reads and lists one entry per CDR3 protein. This sample has some 250,000 distinct CDR3 sequences; around 12% occur once, and the top ten carry roughly 2.8%. Germline assignment: CDR1 KGHSH and CDR2 LQKENI. Trimming took 4 bases from V and 6 from J, leaving 16 bases between them. CDR3 length: 14 amino acids. The material sequenced was PBMCs from the stem cell graft donor, taken from the stem cell graft. The chain recombines TRBV18 with TRBJ2-7, with D perhaps TRBD1 (6 bases). The receptor was derived from a human donor who donated a stem cell graft to a child with acute lymphoblastic leukemia. The CDR3 spells CASSLSTGVGEQYF. The DNA of the CDR3 is TGTGCCAGCTCACTATCGACAGGTGTCGGCGAGCAGTACTTC.